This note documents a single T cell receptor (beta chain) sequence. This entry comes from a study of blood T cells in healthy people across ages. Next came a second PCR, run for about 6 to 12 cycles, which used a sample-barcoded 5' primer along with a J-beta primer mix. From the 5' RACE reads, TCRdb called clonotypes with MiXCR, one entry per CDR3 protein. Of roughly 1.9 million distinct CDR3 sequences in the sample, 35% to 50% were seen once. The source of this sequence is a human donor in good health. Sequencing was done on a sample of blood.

The CDR3 reads CASSSDRGVAQNTEAFF. Here the CDR3 DNA reads TGTGCCAGCAGCTCGGACCGGGGGGTTGCCCAGAACACTGAAGCTTTCTTT. The rearrangement joins TRBV11-3 to TRBJ1-1; D might be TRBD1 (5 bases). CDR3 length: 17 amino acids. Germline-derived CDR1 and CDR2 are SGHNT and YENEEA. V was pared by 4 bases and J by 1 base, with 19 bases between. The complete variable domain, with remaining parts taken from reference TRBV11-3 and TRBJ1-1, reads EAGVVQSPRYKIIEKKQPVAFWCNPISGHNTLYWYLQNLGQGPELLIRYENEEAVDDSQLPKDRFSAERLKGVDSTLKIQPAELGDSAVYLCASSSDRGVAQNTEAFFGQGTRLTVV.